This TCR beta chain was captured by sequencing in a study of T cell changes during pregnancy in multiple sclerosis. The CDR3 has 13 residues. The trim removed 6 bases at V and 5 bases at J, leaving 6 bases unmatched. CDR1 is LNHDA, CDR2 SQIVND, per germline (reference sequence). Sequenced by immunoSEQ multiplex PCR; TCRdb stores in-frame clones only, minus some. Of tens of thousands of clones in the sample, roughly 93% are singletons; the top ten hold under 3%. The source is a female donor with multiple sclerosis, enrolled in a pregnancy study. This chain links TRBV19 with TRBJ2-5, with 7 positions matching TRBD1. Sequenced here: peripheral blood, sampled in the second trimester of pregnancy. The CDR3 reads CASSADREETQYF. DNA of the CDR3: TGTGCCAGTAGCGCCGACAGGGAGGAGACCCAGTACTTC.